This is a list of T cell receptor beta chains from one sample in a study of blood T cell repertoires in COVID-19. Sequencing was performed with immunoSEQ multiplex PCR; in TCRdb, only in-frame clones are kept and a portion is missing. This table holds 400,000 or so clones, about 90% found once. Specimen: PBMCs or T cells enriched from blood (not recorded which). All receptors come from a man aged 18 to 35 who had recovered from COVID-19. CDR3s include the opening cysteine and the closing phenylalanine or tryptophan.

TRBV28,12,CASSFRYTEAFF
TRBV27,15,CASSFRELPYNEQFF
TRBV28,17,CASGGSDGRAWSREQFF
TRBV3-1/TRBV3-2,16,CASSQGGSAHNQPQHF
TRBV27,13,CASSLGLNSPLHF
TRBV5-1,13,CASSLATLSEAFF
TRBV5-4,15,CASSLSTSGRREQYF
TRBV6-5,13,CASRRGTSQPQHF
TRBV28,15,CASIGTGGYADTQYF
TRBV5-1,14,CASSTGTSSYEQYF
TRBV19,12,CASSIWDKEAFF
TRBV19,15,CASSTQVTSGNTIYF
TRBV10-3,17,CAISDNLSGSTTYEQYF
TRBV27,15,CASSLGTATNSPLHF
TRBV19,13,CASSYQGRQPQHF
TRBV2,15,CASTSGTATNEKLFF
TRBV5-5,16,CASSPGVVSYNSPLHF
TRBV6-5,14,CASSFGQGNEKLFF